The subject of this entry is one T cell receptor (beta chain). Germline CDR1 reads MNHEY; CDR2 reads SMNVEV (reference sequence). This CDR3 comprises 13 residues. The V gene end was trimmed by 6 bases and the J gene end by 6 bases; junction bases not matched to a gene: 5. The data are from a study of cytomegalovirus exposure and HLA in healthy donors. At the level of the study: The 100 to 150 validation repertoires, a later analysis reported, used the same platform as the roughly 700 repertoires from the first cohort.

The protocol was immunoSEQ multiplex PCR, while the TCRdb copy is restricted to in-frame clones and leaves out a portion. The sample records about 160,000 clones, roughly 95% being singletons. The sequenced sample consisted of PBMCs. V gene TRBV27 combines with J gene TRBJ1-1; 9 bases map to TRBD1. The sequence was obtained from a young woman in good health and CMV-seronegative. As DNA, the CDR3 is TGTGCCAGCAGACAATGGGACAGGGCTGAAGCTTTCTTT. It codes for CASRQWDRAEAFF.